These 2 T cell receptor beta chains were all obtained from the same sample, sequenced in a study of blood T cells in healthy people across ages. Sample-barcoded 5' priming and a J-beta primer mix drove a second PCR of 7 to 11 cycles. TCRdb fed the 5' RACE reads into MiXCR, producing one record per CDR3 protein. Here the sample spans 1.5 million to 2 million distinct CDR3 sequences, roughly 30% being singletons. Specimen: blood. All receptors come from a woman aged 25 to 39 in good health.

This clonotype was counted ten times or more. This chain links TRBV29-1 with TRBJ1-2; the D is unclear. This CDR3 has 14 amino acids. Trimming took off 5 bases at V and 0 bases at J, with 13 bases between the two ends. Germline V CDR1 and CDR2: SQVTM, ANQGSEA. This chain's CDR3 is CSVLHRGSNYGYTF. The DNA for the CDR3 is TGCAGCGTTCTGCACAGAGGGTCTAACTATGGCTACACCTTC.

This clonotype was detected ten times or more. The J gene is TRBJ2-7, the V gene TRBV10-3; D gene uncertain. Per germline, CDR1 ENHRY and CDR2 SYGVKD. The CDR3 runs to 13 residues. V shed 0 bases and J shed 4 bases, with 7 bases lying between them. The CDR3 sequence: CAISESGSYEQYF. In nucleotides, the CDR3 is TGTGCCATCAGTGAGTCGGGTTCTTACGAGCAGTACTTC.